One sample yielded the 5 T cell receptor beta chains listed below, sequenced in a study of T cell responses to AZD1222 COVID-19 vaccine. Profiling relied on immunoSEQ multiplex PCR, and the TCRdb table lists in-frame clones only, not all of them. Of some 99,000 clones detected, 88% appear once; the ten largest clones hold about 15%. The source material was peripheral blood, sampled 28 days after the second AZD1222 dose. These receptors were taken from an adult who received the AZD1222 COVID-19 vaccine.

The chain has TRBV5-1 and TRBJ2-7, with TRBD2 matching over 7 bases. After removal of 0 bases from V and 4 bases from J, the junction contained 7 bases not matched to a gene. In germline, CDR1 is SGHRS, CDR2 YFSETQ. This CDR3 region has 15 residues. The CDR3 bases are TGCGCCAGCAGCTTGGGCCACGGGGGGTCTTACGAGCAGTACTTC. Its protein product is CASSLGHGGSYEQYF. Drawing the rest from reference TRBV5-1 and TRBJ2-7, the complete variable domain is KAGVTQTPRYLIKTRGQQVTLSCSPISGHRSVSWYQQTPGQGLQFLFEYFSETQRNKGNFPGRFSGRQFSNSRSEMNVSTLELGDSALYLCASSLGHGGSYEQYFGPGTRLTVT.

The chain carries TRBV7-9 and TRBJ2-5, with 7 bases identical to TRBD2. The CDR3 runs to 15 residues. The germline V gene has CDR1 SEHNR and CDR2 FQNEAQ (reference sequence). Trimming at V came to 1 base and at J to 5 bases, leaving 7 bases not matched to a gene. The CDR3 here is CASSLGAGVYETQYF. The CDR3 DNA reads as TGTGCCAGCAGCTTAGGGGCGGGAGTGTATGAGACCCAGTACTTC.

This clone is a singleton in its sample. The rearrangement uses TRBV5-6 and TRBJ1-2, with D tentatively TRBD1 (5 bases). The germline CDR1 and CDR2 sequences are SGHDT and YYEEEE. V was pared by 0 bases and J by 4 bases, with 10 bases between. The CDR3 contains 14 residues. The CDR3 sequence is CASSLDRRTYGYTF. As DNA, the CDR3 is TGTGCCAGCAGCTTGGACAGGAGAACCTATGGCTACACCTTC.

The chain recombines TRBV12-3 or TRBV12-4 with TRBJ2-5; possibly TRBD1 or TRBD2 for D (5 bases each). The CDR3 is 12 amino acids. V lost 7 bases, J lost 5 bases, and 11 bases lay in between. CDR3 amino acids: CASTGTGETQYF. Here the CDR3 DNA reads TGTGCCAGCACCGGGACGGGGGAGACCCAGTACTTC.

The chain employs TRBV5-4 and TRBJ2-1, with 11 bases aligning to TRBD2. In germline, CDR1 is SGHNT, CDR2 YYREEE (reference sequence). The CDR3 spans 15 residues. Trimming at V came to 0 bases and at J to 4 bases, leaving 0 bases not matched to a gene. The DNA of the CDR3 is TGTGCCAGCAGCTTGGCTAGCGGGGGGTACAATGAGCAGTTCTTC. Its protein is CASSLASGGYNEQFF.